The 17 T cell receptor beta chains reported below all come from one sample, sequenced in a study of T cell repertoires in cytomegalovirus infection. TCRdb re-called the reads with MiXCR, one entry per CDR3 protein. This table has 290,000 or so distinct CDR3 sequences, roughly 25% appearing once. Sequenced material: PBMCs. These receptors came from a human donor in good health (CMV status not recorded). Some clones in this sample may be carry-over from other donors' samples.

At least ten counts were recorded for this clonotype. The CDR3 nucleotides read TGTGCCAGCAGCTTAGCGTCCCTGGGGGCGGTCGGGTACAATGAGCAGTTCTTC. It codes for CASSLASLGAVGYNEQFF. The chain uses TRBV7-2 and TRBJ2-1; TRBD1 is a possible D gene (6 bases). CDR3 length equals 18 residues. Trimming cost V 0 bases and J 4 bases, with 19 bases left between them. Germline assignment: CDR1 SGHTA and CDR2 FQGNSA.

This clonotype was recorded at least ten times. V and J are TRBV6-2 or TRBV6-3 and TRBJ2-1; TRBD2 matches 9 bases. CDR3 length: 17 amino acids. The trim removed 0 bases at V and 8 bases at J, leaving 11 bases unmatched. Germline-derived CDR1 and CDR2 are MNHEY and SVGEGT. This CDR3 is CASSYSFLAGNVDEQFF. CDR3 sequence (DNA): TGTGCCAGCAGTTACTCGTTCCTAGCGGGAAATGTCGATGAGCAGTTCTTC.

This clonotype was found many times. The CDR3, as DNA: TGTGCCAGCAGCATAGGTAGACTAGCCTACGAGCAGTACTTC. As protein: CASSIGRLAYEQYF. The chain employs TRBV7-2 and TRBJ2-7; weak D call: TRBD2 (6 bases). Germline CDR1 reads SGHTA; CDR2 reads FQGNSA. V was clipped by 5 bases and J by 2 bases, with 13 bases between them. The CDR3 is 14 residues long.

Many counts were recorded for this clonotype. The V call is TRBV7-8, the J call TRBJ2-7, with 7 bases lining up with TRBD2. Germline values: CDR1 SGHVS, CDR2 FQNEAQ. The CDR3 is made up of 15 amino acids. Trimming cost V 5 bases and J 3 bases; bases outside gene matches: 10. This chain's CDR3 is CASSVRAGAFYEQYF. The DNA for the CDR3 is TGTGCCAGCAGCGTACGGGCGGGAGCCTTCTACGAGCAGTACTTC.

This clonotype was detected ten times or more. CDR3 bases: TGTGCCAGCAGCTATTTCTCAACGGGAGGTCTGAAAGATACGCAGTATTTT. This sequence encodes CASSYFSTGGLKDTQYF. This chain connects TRBV11-2 to TRBJ2-3; 7 positions agree with TRBD2. This CDR3 is 17 amino acids long. In germline, CDR1 is SGHAT, CDR2 FQNNGV. J gave up 5 bases and V 4 bases, and 15 bases lay outside the gene matches.

This chain joins TRBV30 and TRBJ1-1; D not certain. Germline CDR1 is GTSNPN and CDR2 is SVGIG (reference sequence). V shed 0 bases and J shed 4 bases, with 6 bases lying between them. The CDR3 is 12 residues long. The CDR3 bases are TGTGCCTGGAGTGTAGTTCCCACTGAAGCTTTCTTT. It codes for CAWSVVPTEAFF. Looking up the rest from reference TRBV30 and TRBJ1-1 gives the full variable domain: SQTIHQWPATLVQPVGSPLSLECTVEGTSNPNLYWYRQAAGRGLQLLFYSVGIGQISSEVPQNLSASRPQDRQFILSSKKLLLSDSGFYLCAWSVVPTEAFFGQGTRLTVV.

This chain connects TRBV7-6 to TRBJ2-1, with 7 bases fitting TRBD1. From germline, CDR1 is SGHVS and CDR2 FNYEAQ. V shed 5 bases and J 9 bases; nucleotides not matched to a gene: 7. This CDR3 contains 13 residues. CDR3 sequence (DNA): TGTGCCAGCAGCCGGGGACAGTTGGCTGAGCAGTTCTTC. Amino acid sequence: CASSRGQLAEQFF.

This clonotype has at least ten counts. The gene calls are TRBV6-1 and TRBJ1-2, with a weak D call TRBD1 (5 bases). This CDR3 is built from 13 residues. The germline CDR1 and CDR2 sequences are MNHNS and SASEGT. Trimming stripped 5 bases from V and 4 bases from J, with 11 bases between. The CDR3 DNA sequence: TGTGCCAGCAGTTTTCAGGGCACCTATGGCTACACCTTC. This codes for CASSFQGTYGYTF.

In this sample, this clonotype turned up many times. CDR3 sequence: CASSTTGAGELFF. In DNA, the CDR3 is TGTGCCAGCAGCACCACAGGGGCCGGGGAGCTGTTTTTT. The gene calls are TRBV7-3 and TRBJ2-2; 7 bases are a match to TRBD1. Unmatched junction bases numbered 3, after V lost 5 bases and J lost 6 bases. The CDR3 covers 13 residues. The germline CDR1 and CDR2 sequences are SGHTA and FQGTGA.

Ten or more counts support this clonotype. The chain links TRBV7-2 to TRBJ2-5; 12 bases are shared with TRBD2. Germline trimming cut 5 bases from V and 4 bases from J; bases unmatched to any gene: 11. Germline loops: CDR1 SGHTA, CDR2 FQGNSA. This CDR3 comprises 17 residues. CDR3 residues: CASSVASGRAWGETQYF. The CDR3 nucleotides read TGTGCCAGCAGCGTCGCTAGCGGGAGGGCTTGGGGAGAGACCCAGTACTTC.

This clonotype was seen ten or more times. This sequence joins TRBV7-2 and TRBJ2-3; the D call may be TRBD1 or TRBD2 (5 bases each). The CDR3 consists of 12 residues. Germline-derived CDR1 and CDR2 are SGHTA and FQGNSA. V was shortened by 6 bases and J by 4 bases, with 8 bases between the two germline ends. The CDR3 is CASRRGADTQYF. Here the CDR3 DNA reads TGTGCCAGCAGGAGAGGGGCAGATACGCAGTATTTT.

Only a few counts were recorded for this clonotype. The chain combines TRBV7-9 with TRBJ2-7; TRBD1 agrees at 8 bases. The CDR3 is 15 residues long. The J segment lost 3 bases and the V segment lost 5 bases, leaving 9 bases of the junction unmatched. Germline V CDR1 and CDR2: SEHNR, FQNEAQ (reference sequence). CDR3 loop: CASSGRTGSIYEQYF. The CDR3 DNA is TGTGCCAGCAGCGGAAGGACAGGGTCAATCTACGAGCAGTACTTC.

This clonotype was detected many times. V gene TRBV7-2 combines with J gene TRBJ1-1, with no clear D. The CDR3 is made up of 13 amino acids. V shed 0 bases and J shed 7 bases, with 9 bases lying between them. Germline CDR1 reads SGHTA; CDR2 reads FQGNSA. CDR3 sequence reads: CASSLALGFEAFF. CDR3 sequence (DNA): TGTGCCAGCAGCTTAGCGCTTGGGTTTGAAGCTTTCTTT.

The chain links TRBV29-1 to TRBJ2-5, with TRBD1 as a possible D gene (6 bases). CDR3 length: 12 amino acids. Germline CDR1 and CDR2: SQVTM and ANQGSEA. Trimming removed 7 bases at V and 4 bases at J, with 13 bases between. CDR3 protein: CSAEQGAETQYF. CDR3 in DNA: TGCAGCGCGGAACAGGGAGCAGAGACCCAGTACTTC.

The J gene is TRBJ2-7, the V gene TRBV25-1, with a possible D match to TRBD2 (6 bases). The germline CDR1 and CDR2 sequences are MGHDK and SYGVNS. V dropped 0 bases and J dropped 5 bases, with 23 bases sitting between them. The CDR3 totals 18 residues. The CDR3 DNA is TGTGCCAGCAGTGAATATTTGAGCGGGCCGTACGCCCCGAACGAGCAGTACTTC. It yields the protein CASSEYLSGPYAPNEQYF.

This clonotype has a count of ten or more. This rearrangement joins TRBV12-3 or TRBV12-4 to TRBJ2-3; a possible D gene is TRBD1 (5 bases). The CDR3 runs 16 residues. Trimming shortened V by 7 bases and J by 4 bases, and 21 bases separated the two germline ends. Written as DNA, the CDR3 is TGTGCCAGCAACTTCCGTTCAGGGTCGAAGGCAGATACGCAGTATTTT. Translating gives CASNFRSGSKADTQYF.

Only a few counts were recorded for this clonotype. V usage is TRBV11-2 and J usage is TRBJ1-3; TRBD1 might be the D (5 bases). Deletions cut 6 bases from V and 0 bases from J, with 12 bases between. CDR1 and CDR2 from the germline V gene are SGHAT and FQNNGV. CDR3 length equals 15 residues. CDR3 sequence reads: CASRVTGFSGNTIYF. The CDR3 DNA reads TGTGCCAGCAGGGTTACAGGCTTCTCTGGAAACACCATATATTTT.